This T cell receptor beta chain is from a study of blood T cell repertoires in COVID-19 (dated by TCRdb to about 2020). About the study as a whole: Samples covering the acute and convalescent phases of COVID-19 were provided by collaborators in the United States, Italy and Spain. The material from the prospective study consisted of cDNA or gDNA derived from T cells, B-cell-depleted T cells, or PBMCs. Subjects who had been exposed to COVID-19, were actively infected with it, or had recovered from it provided the deeply sampled blood TCRbeta repertoires that made up the dataset. A freely available public database, intended as a resource for researchers studying the immune response to SARS-CoV-2, is where the repertoires were released. Samples came from the ongoing ImmuneRACE study (first 160 participants) plus 1,254 subjects from 6 global collaborators. A de-identified subject ID, COVID-19 status, age in years and sex were almost always included in the sample metadata. Where HLA class I and class II types were available, the types were taken from metadata supplied by the sample provider, not from assay-based typing.

A note on this clone: Its antigen has not been determined. Per-base qualities were not stored, and no clone one base away is much larger.

TCRbeta CDR3 regions were amplified from genomic DNA using the immunoSEQ Assay, a bias-controlled multiplex PCR. The original methods were these. The number of nucleated cells in each sample was estimated by amplification of reference gene primers within the assay. To quantify the absolute abundance of each unique TCRbeta CDR3 rearrangement, sequence reads were collapsed and filtered. For each sample, productive Simpson clonality was calculated by taking the square root of Simpson's diversity index across productive rearrangements. TCRdb stores this immuneACCESS table with in-frame sequences only. Part of the clones is absent; in the studies checked, under half of the shortfall reflects unresolved V genes, and no reason is known for the rest. D and trimming come from the DNA, and the V and J calls and clone size come from that table. Counted in this sample were approximately 300,000 clones; around 82% of them appeared once. The ten largest make up 0.87% of the sample.

At one collaborating source in Seattle, patients were enrolled during active infection and were followed longitudinally through the course of disease. The collaborating institutions used their own protocols to collect whole blood in K2EDTA tubes. For TCRbeta analysis, collaborators shipped samples as frozen whole blood, isolated PBMCs, or DNA extracted from either of those sample types. The CDR3 covers 15 residues, taking in both the cysteine and the phenylalanine. The CDR3 DNA has 45 bases and is translated from base 1. In the germline V gene, CDR1 corresponds to MDHEN and CDR2 to SYDVKM. Germline trimming: 5 bases from V, 5 bases from J; junction bases outside gene matches: 8. Findings and caveats that apply to the study as a whole: Clinical and demographic metadata were provided uncurated, with the amount varying by source and participant.

The sequencing sample was made of peripheral blood. This TCR derives from a human donor with COVID-19, enrolled during active disease. The donor label of this sample is uncertain. The chain couples TRBV28 to TRBJ2-5; 10 bases in the middle match TRBD2. CDR3 protein: CASSVSGRARETQYF. The DNA sequence is TGTGCCAGCAGTGTGAGCGGGAGGGCTCGGGAGACCCAGTACTTC.